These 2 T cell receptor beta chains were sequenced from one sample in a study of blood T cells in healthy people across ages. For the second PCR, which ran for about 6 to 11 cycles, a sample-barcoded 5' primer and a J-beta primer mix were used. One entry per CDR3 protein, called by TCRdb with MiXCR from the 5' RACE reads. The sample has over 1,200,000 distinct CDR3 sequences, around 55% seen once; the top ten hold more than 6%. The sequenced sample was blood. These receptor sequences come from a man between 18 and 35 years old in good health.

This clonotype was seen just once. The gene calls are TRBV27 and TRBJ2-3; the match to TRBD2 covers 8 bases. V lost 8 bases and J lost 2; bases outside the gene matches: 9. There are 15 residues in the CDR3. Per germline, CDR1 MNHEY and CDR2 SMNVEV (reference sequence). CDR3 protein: CASGGSGGVTDTQYF. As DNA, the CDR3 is TGTGCCAGCGGGGGGAGCGGGGGAGTCACAGATACGCAGTATTTT.

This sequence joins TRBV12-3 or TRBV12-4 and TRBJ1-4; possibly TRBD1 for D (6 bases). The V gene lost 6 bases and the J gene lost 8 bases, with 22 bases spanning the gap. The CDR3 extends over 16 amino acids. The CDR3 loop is CASSATGPTGGEKLFF. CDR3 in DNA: TGTGCCAGCAGCGCGACAGGACCAACCGGGGGGGAAAAACTGTTTTTT.